Each of the 17 T cell receptor beta chains below was sequenced from the same sample in a study of T cells in Graves' hyperthyroidism and ophthalmopathy. From RNA transcripts, TCR beta CDR3 regions were amplified. Primed by the HTBI set, a first-round RT-PCR was run on the TCR CDR3. TCRdb itself ran the multiplex PCR reads through MiXCR, one entry per CDR3 protein. The data hold under 350,000 distinct CDR3 sequences, with roughly a fifth observed a single time. Sample: blood. These receptors were taken from a woman in her forties or fifties with Graves' hyperthyroidism.

This clonotype was recorded many times. This sequence joins TRBV20-1 and TRBJ1-5; 9 bases are a match to TRBD1. V shed 3 bases, J shed 2 bases, and the junction held 11 bases outside the gene matches. Germline assignment: CDR1 DFQATT and CDR2 SNEGSKA (reference sequence). This CDR3 contains 17 residues. CDR3 in amino acids: CSARGSAGQGGNQPQHF. DNA for the CDR3: TGCAGTGCTAGGGGGTCGGCGGGACAGGGAGGCAATCAGCCCCAGCATTTT.

In its sample, this clonotype was seen many times. This rearrangement joins TRBV5-8 to TRBJ1-5, with unresolved D. There are 13 residues in the CDR3. The germline V gene has CDR1 SGHTS and CDR2 YDEGEE. Trimming took off 2 bases at V and 4 bases at J, with 7 bases between the two ends. CDR3 nucleotides: TGTGCCAGCAGCTTCGGGCAGAATCAGCCCCAGCATTTT. The encoded protein is CASSFGQNQPQHF.

This clonotype was picked up a small number of times. V and J are TRBV9 and TRBJ2-2; D could derive from TRBD1 or TRBD2 (5 bases each). The CDR3 covers 14 residues. CDR1 is SGDLS and CDR2 is YYNGEE in the germline V gene. V lost 5 bases and J lost 1, with 9 bases in between. CDR3 protein: CASRGTRNTGELFF. The CDR3 DNA reads TGTGCCAGCAGGGGGACGAGGAACACCGGGGAGCTGTTTTTT. Using reference TRBV9 and TRBJ2-2 for the parts outside the CDR3, the full variable domain is DSGVTQTPKHLITATGQRVTLRCSPRSGDLSVYWYQQSLDQGLQFLIQYYNGEERAKGNILERFSAQQFPDLHSELNLSSLELGDSALYFCASRGTRNTGELFFGEGSRLTVL.

This clonotype was seen a handful of times. The J gene is TRBJ1-6, the V gene TRBV6-1; D call uncertain. Trimming took off 7 bases at V and 3 bases at J, with 13 bases between the two ends. The V gene's germline CDR1 is MNHNS and CDR2 SASEGT. This CDR3 region has 15 residues. CDR3 DNA: TGTGCCAGCAAAGAAGGGCGGGGCTATAATTCACCCCTCCACTTT. This translates into CASKEGRGYNSPLHF.

This clonotype was seen only a few times. This chain joins TRBV6-1 and TRBJ2-5; D is unclear. Germline V CDR1 and CDR2: MNHNS, SASEGT. The length of the CDR3 is 14 residues. V was shortened by 3 bases and J by 0 bases, with 8 bases between the two germline ends. The CDR3 DNA sequence: TGTGCCAGCAGTGACCCTCGGTACCAAGAGACCCAGTACTTC. It translates to CASSDPRYQETQYF.

This clonotype appeared many times. CDR3 protein: CSAFAGSYNEQFF. DNA for the CDR3: TGCAGTGCCTTCGCGGGCTCCTACAATGAGCAGTTCTTC. The chain uses TRBV20-1 and TRBJ2-1, with D perhaps TRBD2 (5 bases). Germline loops: CDR1 DFQATT, CDR2 SNEGSKA (reference sequence). Trimming stripped 6 bases from V and 0 bases from J, with 9 bases between. CDR3 size: 13 residues.

This clonotype was counted at least ten times. This sequence joins TRBV19 and TRBJ2-7; 9 positions agree with TRBD2. Per germline, CDR1 LNHDA and CDR2 SQIVND (reference sequence). The junction had 7 bases not matched to a gene; V was cut back by 10 bases and J by 0 bases. This CDR3 has 14 residues. The CDR3 DNA follows: TGTGCCACCGATAGCGGGGGAAGCTCCTACGAGCAGTACTTC. Protein sequence: CATDSGGSSYEQYF.

The table lists this clonotype with many counts. The chain recombines TRBV20-1 with TRBJ2-3; no reliable D call. Germline CDR1 reads DFQATT; CDR2 reads SNEGSKA (reference sequence). The CDR3 totals 14 residues. V was clipped by 0 bases and J by 0 bases, with 7 bases between them. CDR3 coding DNA: TGCAGTGCTAGAGATCCTAAAAGCACAGATACGCAGTATTTT. Encoded protein: CSARDPKSTDTQYF.

V usage is TRBV28 and J usage is TRBJ1-5, with D possibly TRBD1 on 6 matching bases. The germline CDR1 and CDR2 sequences are MDHEN and SYDVKM. The CDR3 has 14 residues. Trimming took 6 bases from V and 3 from J, leaving 12 bases between them. CDR3 residues: CASSRGTLNQPQHF. In DNA, the CDR3 is TGTGCCAGCAGCAGGGGTACCCTCAATCAGCCCCAGCATTTT.

The rearrangement links TRBV2 to TRBJ1-2, with a weak D call TRBD1 (6 bases). V was shortened by 5 bases and J by 6 bases, with 16 bases between the two germline ends. Germline V gene sequence: CDR1 SNHLY, CDR2 FYNNEI. The CDR3 is 14 residues long. CDR3 coding DNA: TGTGCCAGCAGTTTCACGGGGACACCTGATGGCTACACCTTC. Translating gives CASSFTGTPDGYTF.

This clonotype has at least ten counts. The chain is built from TRBV20-1 and TRBJ1-2; 9 positions agree with TRBD1. Trimming at V came to 2 bases and at J to 2 bases, leaving 3 bases not matched to a gene. The CDR3 is 14 amino acids. Germline V gene lookup returns CDR1 DFQATT and CDR2 SNEGSKA (reference sequence). The CDR3 DNA reads TGCAGTGCTAGACCGACAGGGGGGAACTATGGCTACACCTTC. It codes for CSARPTGGNYGYTF.

In this sample, this clonotype turned up many times. The chain employs TRBV27 and TRBJ1-2; D is possibly TRBD1 (5 bases). Trimming shortened V by 2 bases and J by 4 bases, and 11 bases separated the two germline ends. The CDR3 is 14 residues long. CDR1 is MNHEY and CDR2 is SMNVEV in the germline V gene (reference sequence). DNA for the CDR3: TGTGCCAGCAGTTTAAGTGGGACGCTCTATGGCTACACCTTC. It encodes CASSLSGTLYGYTF.

This clonotype was recorded at least ten times. This CDR3 is CATSDLGRNTGELFF. CDR3 DNA sequence: TGTGCCACCAGTGACTTAGGCAGGAACACCGGGGAGCTGTTTTTT. The chain combines TRBV24-1 with TRBJ2-2; D call uncertain. V lost 4 bases, J lost 1 base, and 9 bases lay in between. Germline V gene sequence: CDR1 KGHDR, CDR2 SFDVKD. CDR3 size: 15 residues.

The CDR3 DNA sequence: TGTGCTAGTGGCCACAGGGTCTATAATTCACCCCTCCACTTT. It encodes CASGHRVYNSPLHF. The V call is TRBV12-5, the J call TRBJ1-6; tentatively, D is TRBD1 (6 bases). The CDR3 runs 14 residues. Per germline, CDR1 LGHNT and CDR2 FRNRAP. V was cut by 6 bases and J by 3 bases, with 9 bases left in between.

As concerns this clonotype: At one end the junction does not follow the germline gene, possibly because of a read error. The chain couples TRBV7-2 to TRBJ2-2; D is possibly TRBD1 or TRBD2 (5 bases each). Per the germline V gene, CDR1 is SGHTA and CDR2 is FQGNSA. The CDR3 is 15 amino acids. The CDR3 sequence is CASRRDPTNTGEPFF. The CDR3, as DNA: TGTGCCAGCAGACGGGACCCAACGAACACCGGGGAGCCGTTTTTT.

This clonotype was counted many times. The chain employs TRBV18 and TRBJ2-1; 10 nucleotides agree with TRBD2. CDR1 and CDR2 (germline): KGHSH, LQKENI. V trimming: 1 base; J trimming: 12 bases; junction bases outside the gene matches: 15. There are 17 residues in the CDR3. The CDR3 spells CASSPRSSGSPLATQFF. The DNA for the CDR3 is TGTGCCAGCTCACCACGGTCTAGCGGGAGCCCTTTAGCCACGCAGTTCTTC.

This clonotype was detected only a few times. This chain links TRBV4-1 with TRBJ1-1; maybe TRBD1 (6 bases). CDR3 size: 18 residues. Trimming left V 0 bases short and J 4 bases short, with 21 bases between. The germline CDR1 and CDR2 sequences are MGHRA and YSYEKL. The CDR3 bases are TGCGCCAGCAGCCAAGATCCAAGGGGGGCAGGCCAGGGCACTGAAGCTTTCTTT. This codes for CASSQDPRGAGQGTEAFF.